Each of the 14 T cell receptor beta chains below was sequenced from the same sample in a study of T cell responses to AZD1222 COVID-19 vaccine. Assay: immunoSEQ multiplex PCR; the TCRdb copy retains only in-frame clones and omits some. The sample contains about 93,000 clones, around 92% of which appear only once. Sequenced here: peripheral blood, sampled on day 0 of MenACWY control vaccination. Receptor source: an adult in good health.

The chain carries TRBV11-2 and TRBJ2-7; TRBD1 matches 11 bases. From germline, CDR1 is SGHAT and CDR2 FQNNGV. CDR3 length: 17 amino acids. V was clipped by 5 bases and J by 2 bases; unmatched bases: 11. The CDR3 loop reads CASSHGQGALSTYEQYF. The CDR3, as DNA: TGTGCCAGCAGCCACGGACAGGGGGCTCTCAGCACCTACGAGCAGTACTTC.

The genes are TRBV29-1 and TRBJ1-2; 9 positions match TRBD1. CDR3 length: 14 amino acids. Trimming cost V 5 bases and J 4 bases; bases outside gene matches: 8. CDR1 SQVTM and CDR2 ANQGSEA come from the germline V gene. This chain's CDR3 is CSVPGTGPSYGYTF. In DNA, the CDR3 is TGCAGCGTTCCCGGGACAGGGCCCTCCTATGGCTACACCTTC. The complete variable domain, with remaining parts taken from reference TRBV29-1 and TRBJ1-2, reads SAVISQKPSRDICQRGTSLTIQCQVDSQVTMMFWYRQQPGQSLTLIATANQGSEATYESGFVIDKFPISRPNLTFSTLTVSNMSPEDSSIYLCSVPGTGPSYGYTFGSGTRLTVV.

The chain combines TRBV30 with TRBJ1-3; D gene unclear. V was cut by 7 bases and J by 1 base, with 8 bases left in between. The CDR3 totals 12 residues. Germline CDR1 is GTSNPN and CDR2 is SVGIG (reference sequence). CDR3 sequence: CASQLSGNTIYF. CDR3 DNA: TGTGCCTCACAGCTATCTGGAAACACCATATATTTT.

This clone was observed many times. This chain links TRBV4-3 with TRBJ2-3; D may correspond to TRBD1 or TRBD2 (6 bases each). The length of the CDR3 is 15 residues. CDR1 and CDR2 from the germline V gene are LGHNA and YSLEER. Trimming removed 0 bases from V and 4 bases from J, with 11 bases in between. The CDR3, as DNA: TGCGCCAGCAGCCAAGAATTCGGGGGCGCAGATACGCAGTATTTT. The encoded protein is CASSQEFGGADTQYF.

The chain recombines TRBV5-1 with TRBJ2-1; D gene unclear. Germline values: CDR1 SGHRS, CDR2 YFSETQ. Trimming removed 0 bases from V and 1 base from J, with 8 bases in between. The CDR3 runs to 15 residues. The CDR3 region has the DNA TGCGCCAGCAGCTTGGCTTCGCGTTCCTACAATGAGCAGTTCTTC. Translated, it gives CASSLASRSYNEQFF.

The chain combines TRBV19 with TRBJ1-5; no reliable D call. V lost 7 bases to trimming and J lost 9 bases, with 28 bases between them. CDR3 length: 17 amino acids. Germline assignment: CDR1 LNHDA and CDR2 SQIVND (reference sequence). The CDR3: CASNHLTSDGWGRPQHF. CDR3 DNA sequence: TGTGCCAGTAACCACCTCACCTCGGATGGTTGGGGTCGGCCCCAGCATTTT. The full variable domain, rest sourced from reference TRBV19 and TRBJ1-5, is DGGITQSPKYLFRKEGQNVTLSCEQNLNHDAMYWYRQDPGQGLRLIYYSQIVNDFQKGDIAEGYSVSREKKESFPLTVTSAQKNPTAFYLCASNHLTSDGWGRPQHFGDGTRLSIL.

The chain uses TRBV28 and TRBJ1-2; the D gene is possibly TRBD1 (6 bases). V was pared by 1 base and J by 1 base, with 10 bases between. From germline, CDR1 is MDHEN and CDR2 SYDVKM. The CDR3 extends over 15 amino acids. The CDR3 spells CASSLSQGGNYGYTF. CDR3 nucleotides: TGTGCCAGCAGTTTATCGCAAGGGGGTAACTATGGCTACACCTTC.

This rearrangement joins TRBV27 to TRBJ1-1; 8 positions agree with TRBD1. Trimming cost V 5 bases and J 2 bases; bases outside gene matches: 4. This CDR3 is built from 14 residues. In germline, CDR1 is MNHEY, CDR2 SMNVEV (reference sequence). The CDR3 region has the DNA TGTGCCAGCAGTCTCTCAGGGGGCAACACTGAAGCTTTCTTT. Translation gives CASSLSGGNTEAFF.

The rearrangement joins TRBV6-5 to TRBJ1-2; TRBD1 matches 8 bases. The CDR3 is 13 amino acids. Trimming removed 6 bases from V and 8 bases from J; junction bases left unmatched: 8. The V gene's germline CDR1 is MNHEY and CDR2 SVGAGI. In nucleotides, the CDR3 is TGTGCCAGCAGGCCAACGCAGGGGGCAGGCTACACCTTC. This sequence encodes CASRPTQGAGYTF.

The V and J genes are TRBV6-2 or TRBV6-3 and TRBJ1-1; D is uncertain. Trimming left V 2 bases short and J 10 bases short, with 14 bases between. This CDR3 contains 13 residues. Germline V CDR1 and CDR2: MNHEY, SVGEGT. Here the CDR3 DNA reads TGTGCCAGCAGTTACGGCGACACGGGCTTAGCTTTCTTT. This gives the protein CASSYGDTGLAFF.

The chain recombines TRBV11-3 with TRBJ2-5, with a possible D match to TRBD1 (6 bases). The CDR3 is made up of 14 amino acids. Germline V gene sequence: CDR1 SGHNT, CDR2 YENEEA. V lost 5 bases and J lost 5, with 15 bases in between. CDR3 sequence: CASSLPRQAETQYF. The DNA of the CDR3 is TGTGCCAGCAGCCTACCCCGACAGGCCGAGACCCAGTACTTC. Together with reference TRBV11-3 and TRBJ2-5, the CDR3 gives the full variable domain: EAGVVQSPRYKIIEKKQPVAFWCNPISGHNTLYWYLQNLGQGPELLIRYENEEAVDDSQLPKDRFSAERLKGVDSTLKIQPAELGDSAVYLCASSLPRQAETQYFGPGTRLLVL.

The chain combines TRBV11-3 with TRBJ2-1; D call uncertain. CDR1 is SGHNT and CDR2 is YENEEA in the germline V gene. This CDR3 has 12 amino acids. The V end lost 5 bases, the J end lost 7 bases, and 9 bases lay between the germline ends. The CDR3 sequence is CASSVRKNEQFF. For the CDR3, the DNA is TGTGCCAGCAGCGTTAGAAAAAATGAGCAGTTCTTC.

As to this clone: This CDR3 is also generated by other DNA sequences in the sample. The V call is TRBV9, the J call TRBJ2-1; 7 nucleotides match TRBD2. The CDR3 is 15 amino acids. V shed 0 bases, J shed 4 bases, and the junction held 4 bases outside the gene matches. Germline lookup yields CDR1 SGDLS and CDR2 YYNGEE. CDR3 sequence (DNA): TGTGCCAGCAGCGTAGCTTCGGGGGGTTACAATGAGCAGTTCTTC. It translates to CASSVASGGYNEQFF.

The chain carries TRBV6-6 and TRBJ1-2, with TRBD1 matching 9 bases. The CDR3 runs 15 residues. CDR1 and CDR2 from the germline V gene are MNHNY and SVGAGI (reference sequence). J lost 4 bases, V lost 2 bases, and 5 bases had no gene match. The CDR3 bases are TGTGCCAGCAGTTACACGTGGACAGGGGTCTATGGCTACACCTTC. Its protein product is CASSYTWTGVYGYTF.